The 29 T cell receptor beta chains given below trace back to one sample, sequenced in a study of T-cell reconstitution after alpha-beta-depleted transplantation in children. Molecular barcoding with unique molecular identifiers was used for the TCRbeta library. From the PCR reads, TCRdb called clonotypes with MiXCR, one entry per CDR3 protein. This table holds 200,000 to 250,000 distinct CDR3 sequences, roughly a tenth found once. The starting material was PBMCs, obtained before TCRalphabeta/CD19-depleted stem cell transplant. These receptors were collected from a child under two years old with acute myeloid leukemia, due to receive a stem cell transplant.

This clonotype was detected many times. The chain is built from TRBV5-1 and TRBJ1-4; no clear D gene. This CDR3 has 14 amino acids. V was clipped by 1 base and J by 5 bases, with 9 bases between them. CDR1 is SGHRS and CDR2 is YFSETQ in the germline V gene. The CDR3 here is CASSLTQSNEKLFF. As DNA, the CDR3 is TGCGCCAGCAGCTTGACACAGAGCAATGAAAAACTGTTTTTT.

This clonotype was seen many times. V is TRBV7-2 and J is TRBJ1-2; D gene ambiguous. V was clipped by 3 bases and J by 8 bases, with 10 bases between them. CDR1 is SGHTA and CDR2 is FQGNSA in the germline V gene. The CDR3 spans 12 residues. The CDR3 nucleotides are TGTGCCAGCAGCTTGATGCGGGAAGGCTACACCTTC. This encodes CASSLMREGYTF.

This clonotype has just a few counts. The V and J genes are TRBV11-2 and TRBJ2-1, with 9 nucleotides matching TRBD2. Trimming cost V 3 bases and J 4 bases; bases outside gene matches: 4. Germline V lookup: CDR1 SGHAT, CDR2 FQNNGV. CDR3 length equals 15 residues. The CDR3 region has the DNA TGTGCCAGCAGCTTTTCAGCGGGAGGATACAATGAGCAGTTCTTC. This sequence encodes CASSFSAGGYNEQFF.

This clonotype was seen a few times. The chain uses TRBV7-2 and TRBJ2-5, with TRBD1 identical over 8 bases. The CDR3 loop spans 15 amino acids. V was pared by 5 bases and J by 0 bases, with 5 bases of the junction left unmatched. CDR1 SGHTA and CDR2 FQGNSA come from the germline V gene. CDR3 protein: CASSRRTGYQETQYF. DNA for the CDR3: TGTGCCAGCAGCCGAAGGACAGGGTACCAAGAGACCCAGTACTTC.

Only a few counts were recorded for this clonotype. The rearrangement links TRBV4-1 to TRBJ2-7; TRBD1 might be the D (6 bases). The germline V gene encodes CDR1 MGHRA and CDR2 YSYEKL. This CDR3 has 16 amino acids. Trimming pared 0 bases from V and 3 bases from J, leaving 15 bases between. In DNA, the CDR3 is TGCGCCAGCAGCCAAGACTGGACAGCGACCGGCTACGAGCAGTACTTC. This sequence encodes CASSQDWTATGYEQYF.

At least ten counts were recorded for this clonotype. This rearrangement joins TRBV23-1 to TRBJ1-2, with 7 bases that match TRBD1. TRBV23-1 is noted as an ORF with a role that remains uncertain. There are 13 residues in the CDR3. Trimming at V came to 9 bases and at J to 1 base, leaving 5 bases not matched to a gene. DNA of the CDR3: TGCGCCAGAGGCCAGGGGGATAACTATGGCTACACCTTC. Its translation: CARGQGDNYGYTF.

Ten or more counts support this clonotype. The chain carries TRBV5-1 and TRBJ1-3; 7 bases map to TRBD1. CDR3 length: 14 residues. V lost 5 bases, J lost 4 bases, and 6 bases stayed unmatched. The germline gives CDR1 SGHRS, CDR2 YFSETQ. The CDR3 nucleotides are TGCGCCAGCAGTACTCAGGGACAGGGAAACACCATATATTTT. Amino acids: CASSTQGQGNTIYF.

As to this clonotype: This may arise from a read error, as a much more abundant clone is one base away. The DNA for the CDR3 is TGTGCCGGCAGCACGCCAGAAAAACTGTTTTTT. Amino acid sequence: CAGSTPEKLFF. V usage is TRBV7-9 and J usage is TRBJ1-4; no clear D gene. Germline V gene sequence: CDR1 SEHNR, CDR2 FQNEAQ (reference sequence). The CDR3 contains 11 residues.

This chain links TRBV3-1 with TRBJ2-2, with 8 bases lining up with TRBD2. The trim removed 8 bases at V and 5 bases at J, leaving 16 bases unmatched. Per germline, CDR1 LGHDT and CDR2 YNNKEL (reference sequence). The CDR3 runs to 17 residues. CDR3 in amino acids: CASSLGLAGPVTGELFF. CDR3 nucleotide sequence: TGTGCCAGCTCCTTGGGCCTAGCGGGCCCGGTGACCGGGGAGCTGTTTTTT.

This clonotype was recorded at least ten times. The J gene is TRBJ2-1, the V gene TRBV2, with D perhaps matching TRBD1 (5 bases). The CDR3 runs 14 residues. The V end was cut by 6 bases, the J end by 6 bases, with 15 bases between. Germline V CDR1 and CDR2: SNHLY, FYNNEI. The CDR3 bases are TGTGCCAGCAGGAAGGGGTTCGTACGCAATGAGCAGTTCTTC. Residues: CASRKGFVRNEQFF.

This clonotype was counted many times. CDR3 in DNA: TGTGCCAGCAGTTTTTCCACTAGCGGGGGGAGTGCCGGGGAGCTGTTTTTT. This sequence encodes CASSFSTSGGSAGELFF. The chain uses TRBV12-3 or TRBV12-4 and TRBJ2-2; 12 bases agree with TRBD2. Trimming cost V 3 bases and J 6 bases; bases outside gene matches: 8. The CDR3 contains 17 residues.

Many counts were recorded for this clonotype. The chain recombines TRBV3-1 with TRBJ2-1; 10 positions match TRBD2. V shed 3 bases and J 7 bases; nucleotides not matched to a gene: 12. This CDR3 has 17 residues. The germline gives CDR1 LGHDT, CDR2 YNNKEL (reference sequence). CDR3 nucleotide sequence: TGTGCCAGCAGCCAGAGAGCGGGAGGGCCATCTGGGAATGAGCAGTTCTTC. It specifies CASSQRAGGPSGNEQFF.

This clonotype was seen many times. The rearrangement joins TRBV20-1 to TRBJ2-1; 7 bases are shared with TRBD2. The germline CDR1 and CDR2 sequences are DFQATT and SNEGSKA (reference sequence). There are 16 residues in the CDR3. V lost 0 bases and J lost 1; bases outside the gene matches: 6. DNA for the CDR3: TGCAGTGCTAGAGATTACGCTAGCGGTTCCTACAATGAGCAGTTCTTC. It specifies CSARDYASGSYNEQFF.

This clonotype came up many times. The chain carries TRBV5-1 and TRBJ2-3, with no clear D. In germline, CDR1 is SGHRS, CDR2 YFSETQ. This CDR3 has 12 amino acids. V lost 6 bases to trimming and J lost 5 bases, with 10 bases between them. CDR3 in DNA: TGCGCCAGCATGGGATTGGGAGATACGCAGTATTTT. This gives the protein CASMGLGDTQYF. The entire variable domain, with the rest obtained from reference TRBV5-1 and TRBJ2-3, is as follows: KAGVTQTPRYLIKTRGQQVTLSCSPISGHRSVSWYQQTPGQGLQFLFEYFSETQRNKGNFPGRFSGRQFSNSRSEMNVSTLELGDSALYLCASMGLGDTQYFGPGTRLTVL.

In its sample, this clonotype was seen once. Just one base apart from a much larger clone, this may be a read error. The rearrangement uses TRBV4-2 and TRBJ2-5; TRBD2 matches 11 bases. The length of the CDR3 is 17 residues. The V gene's germline CDR1 is LGHNA and CDR2 YNFKEQ. V lost 2 bases, J lost 2 bases, and 7 bases stayed unmatched. CDR3 sequence: CASSQNRTSGLQETQYF. CDR3 nucleotides: TGTGCCAGCAGCCAAAATCGGACTAGCGGGCTACAAGAGACCCAGTACTTC.

This clonotype was observed many times. CDR3 residues: CSVRKTSGYEQYF. CDR3 nucleotide sequence: TGCAGCGTTCGGAAAACTAGCGGGTACGAGCAGTACTTC. The genes are TRBV29-1 and TRBJ2-7; 9 bases match TRBD2. Germline-derived CDR1 and CDR2 are SQVTM and ANQGSEA. The length of the CDR3 is 13 residues. Trimming at V came to 5 bases and at J to 4 bases, leaving 6 bases not matched to a gene.

The table lists this clonotype with many counts. CDR3 sequence reads: CASSPRGRNYYEQYF. The CDR3 DNA reads TGTGCCAGCAGCCCCAGGGGGCGAAACTACTACGAGCAGTACTTC. V gene TRBV28 combines with J gene TRBJ2-7; 8 bases agree with TRBD1. The V segment lost 6 bases and the J segment 3 bases; nucleotides outside the gene matches: 10. This CDR3 spans 15 amino acids. Germline loops: CDR1 MDHEN, CDR2 SYDVKM.

Only a few counts were recorded for this clonotype. CDR3 sequence reads: CASSQDGGQGPLNQPQHF. The CDR3 nucleotides read TGCGCCAGCAGCCAAGACGGGGGACAGGGGCCCCTCAATCAGCCCCAGCATTTT. The chain uses TRBV4-1 and TRBJ1-5; 10 bases align to TRBD1. Germline CDR1 MGHRA, CDR2 YSYEKL. With 0 bases clipped from V and 3 bases from J, the junction kept 8 bases outside the gene matches. The CDR3 consists of 18 residues.

In its sample, this clonotype was seen many times. The chain employs TRBV3-1 and TRBJ1-4; D remains ambiguous. The CDR3 runs to 12 residues. Per germline, CDR1 LGHDT and CDR2 YNNKEL (reference sequence). The ends were cut back, 0 bases at V and 14 bases at J, with 10 bases in the middle. The CDR3 sequence is CASSQDLKRLFF. CDR3 DNA sequence: TGTGCCAGCAGCCAAGATCTTAAAAGGCTGTTTTTT. Supplemented by reference TRBV3-1 and TRBJ1-4, the full variable domain reads DTAVSQTPKYLVTQMGNDKSIKCEQNLGHDTMYWYKQDSKKFLKIMFSYNNKELIINETVPNRFSPKSPDKAHLNLHINSLELGDSAVYFCASSQDLKRLFFGSGTQLSVL.

This clonotype has a count of ten or more. The V call is TRBV20-1, the J call TRBJ2-7; maybe TRBD1 (6 bases). The CDR3 is made up of 12 amino acids. The V gene's germline CDR1 is DFQATT and CDR2 SNEGSKA (reference sequence). V dropped 3 bases and J dropped 6 bases, with 12 bases sitting between them. CDR3 nucleotide sequence: TGCAGTGCTAGCCGGACAGTCGTCGAGCAGTACTTC. Amino acids: CSASRTVVEQYF.

With regard to this clonotype: This may be a read error, as it is one base from a much larger clone. The CDR3 region is CAGSPWTGLADTQYF. The CDR3 region has the DNA TGTGCCGGCAGCCCTTGGACAGGGTTGGCAGATACGCAGTATTTT. The chain recombines TRBV12-3 or TRBV12-4 with TRBJ2-3, with 8 bases lining up with TRBD1. The CDR3 contains 15 residues.

Ten or more counts support this clonotype. In DNA form, the CDR3 reads TGTGCCAGCAGTTATTTTAGGAACACTGAAGCTTTCTTT. Encoded protein: CASSYFRNTEAFF. The rearrangement links TRBV27 to TRBJ1-1; D ambiguous. This CDR3 is 13 amino acids long. The V end lost 4 bases, the J end lost 1 base, and 7 bases lay between the germline ends. Germline-derived CDR1 and CDR2 are MNHEY and SMNVEV (reference sequence).

This clonotype was seen only a few times. The chain combines TRBV6-2 or TRBV6-3 with TRBJ2-2; 10 bases align to TRBD2. The V gene end was trimmed by 6 bases and the J gene end by 5 bases; junction bases not matched to a gene: 6. Germline V CDR1 and CDR2: MNHEY, SVGEGT. The CDR3 sequence is 15 residues long. CDR3 amino acids: CASRASGSYTGELFF. DNA of the CDR3: TGTGCCAGCAGGGCTAGCGGGAGTTATACCGGGGAGCTGTTTTTT.

CDR3 sequence (DNA): TGTGCCAGCAGTTACTCGCCGAGGGCTAACTATGGCTACACCTTC. Translating gives CASSYSPRANYGYTF. The chain employs TRBV6-5 and TRBJ1-2; D uncertain. V was cut by 0 bases and J by 0 bases, with 8 bases left in between. Looked up from germline, CDR1 is MNHEY and CDR2 is SVGAGI. This CDR3 is built from 15 residues.

The gene calls are TRBV12-3 or TRBV12-4 and TRBJ1-2; the D gene is possibly TRBD1 (6 bases). V lost 3 bases, J lost 8 bases, and 13 bases lay in between. The CDR3 consists of 13 residues. The CDR3 protein is CASSFRGPEGYTF. Written as DNA, the CDR3 is TGTGCCAGCAGTTTTCGGGGGCCGGAGGGCTACACCTTC.

The CDR3 here is CASSLPWTGDEQYF. As DNA, the CDR3 is TGTGCCAGCAGCCTCCCCTGGACAGGGGACGAGCAGTACTTC. The chain employs TRBV28 and TRBJ2-7, with 9 positions matching TRBD1. V was pared by 6 bases and J by 5 bases, with 8 bases of the junction left unmatched. The germline V gene encodes CDR1 MDHEN and CDR2 SYDVKM. The CDR3 spans 14 residues.

This clonotype was observed at least ten times. The chain is built from TRBV6-1 and TRBJ2-5, with 8 positions matching TRBD2. The CDR3 contains 14 residues. Trimming at V came to 5 bases and at J to 5 bases, leaving 7 bases not matched to a gene. Germline values: CDR1 MNHNS, CDR2 SASEGT. CDR3 loop: CASSRTSPGETQYF. CDR3 DNA sequence: TGTGCCAGCAGTAGGACTAGCCCGGGGGAGACCCAGTACTTC.

There are many counts of this clonotype. The chain uses TRBV4-1 and TRBJ1-1; D unclear. The V end lost 4 bases, the J end lost 0 bases, and 12 bases lay between the germline ends. Germline assignment: CDR1 MGHRA and CDR2 YSYEKL. The CDR3 is made up of 15 amino acids. CDR3 nucleotide sequence: TGCGCCAGCAGCCGCGGGGAGGGCATGAACACTGAAGCTTTCTTT. It codes for CASSRGEGMNTEAFF.

The chain combines TRBV6-5 with TRBJ2-1, with TRBD2 matching 7 bases. CDR1 and CDR2 from the germline V gene are MNHEY and SVGAGI. Germline trimming cut 10 bases from V and 9 bases from J; bases unmatched to any gene: 9. The CDR3 spans 12 residues. The CDR3 reads CATGLGFGEQFF. The CDR3 nucleotides are TGTGCCACCGGACTAGGGTTCGGTGAGCAGTTCTTC.